These 8 T cell receptor beta chains were sequenced from one sample in a study of T cell responses to AZD1222 COVID-19 vaccine. Generated by immunoSEQ multiplex PCR, the TCRdb table keeps only in-frame clones and is missing some. Of about 97,000 clones listed, around 89% were seen once; the top ten hold around 7%. The material was peripheral blood, obtained on day 0 of AZD1222 vaccination. These receptors were collected from an adult in good health.

The chain combines TRBV19 with TRBJ2-2; D is uncertain. Germline CDR1 is LNHDA and CDR2 is SQIVND (reference sequence). Trimming removed 6 bases at V and 4 bases at J, with 15 bases between. There are 15 residues in the CDR3. The CDR3 DNA reads as TGTGCCAGTAGGCCCGCCGGGCAGACCACCGGGGAGCTGTTTTTT. This translates into CASRPAGQTTGELFF.

The chain combines TRBV28 with TRBJ2-1; 7 nucleotides agree with TRBD1. The CDR3 runs to 14 residues. V was clipped by 3 bases and J by 7 bases; unmatched bases: 6. The germline CDR1 and CDR2 sequences are MDHEN and SYDVKM. The CDR3 is CASSFQNRGNEQFF. In DNA form, the CDR3 reads TGTGCCAGCAGTTTCCAGAACAGGGGAAATGAGCAGTTCTTC.

J is TRBJ1-1 and V is TRBV29-1; tentative D call: TRBD1 (5 bases). The V gene lost 4 bases and the J gene lost 1 base, with 10 bases spanning the gap. This CDR3 has 13 amino acids. Germline CDR1 is SQVTM and CDR2 is ANQGSEA. This CDR3 is CSVAGTQNTEAFF. The CDR3 DNA follows: TGCAGCGTTGCTGGGACCCAGAACACTGAAGCTTTCTTT.

V is TRBV19 and J is TRBJ1-4; 7 nucleotides line up with TRBD1. The length of the CDR3 is 15 residues. Germline CDR1 LNHDA, CDR2 SQIVND (reference sequence). The ends lost 4 bases at V and 5 bases at J; junction bases unmatched: 7. The CDR3 is CASSTVPGQNEKLFF. In DNA form, the CDR3 reads TGTGCCAGTAGTACCGTACCGGGACAGAATGAAAAACTGTTTTTT.

This sequence joins TRBV9 and TRBJ2-7, with TRBD2 matching 8 bases. CDR1 and CDR2 (germline): SGDLS, YYNGEE. V gave up 0 bases and J gave up 5 bases; unmatched junction bases: 7. CDR3 length equals 15 residues. CDR3 residues: CASSVAGLEFDEQYF. The CDR3 region has the DNA TGTGCCAGCAGCGTAGCGGGACTAGAGTTTGACGAGCAGTACTTC.

V gene TRBV5-6 combines with J gene TRBJ1-1; the match to TRBD1 covers 9 bases. Germline lookup yields CDR1 SGHDT and CDR2 YYEEEE. CDR3 size: 13 residues. The ends lost 7 bases at V and 3 bases at J; junction bases unmatched: 4. The CDR3 sequence is CASLDRGYTEAFF. The CDR3, as DNA: TGTGCCAGCCTCGACAGGGGGTACACTGAAGCTTTCTTT.

The chain is built from TRBV5-1 and TRBJ1-3; 7 nucleotides match TRBD1. V lost 4 bases to trimming and J lost 8 bases; unmatched junction nucleotides: 9. The CDR3 has 14 residues. CDR1 is SGHRS, CDR2 YFSETQ, per germline. The CDR3 sequence is CASSPQGSVDTIYF. In DNA, the CDR3 is TGCGCCAGCAGCCCACAGGGGTCCGTTGACACCATATATTTT.

The V and J genes are TRBV3-1 (or the pseudogene TRBV3-2) and TRBJ2-3; 8 positions agree with TRBD2. The junction had 10 bases not matched to a gene; V was cut back by 3 bases and J by 5 bases. Germline CDR1 reads LGHDT; CDR2 reads YNNKEL (reference sequence). CDR3 length: 16 residues. CDR3 coding DNA: TGTGCCAGCAGCCATTATTTCGGGGGGGCCTTAGATACGCAGTATTTT. It translates to CASSHYFGGALDTQYF.